This is a list of T cell receptor beta chains from one sample in a study of cytomegalovirus exposure and HLA in healthy donors. Clones were read by immunoSEQ multiplex PCR, and TCRdb kept only the in-frame ones, dropping some. The table has some 170,000 clones, 85% to 90% seen once; the top ten hold roughly 1.5%. Sequences were obtained from PBMCs. The receptor source for this set is a woman younger than 45 in good health and CMV-seronegative. The CDR3 runs from the conserved cysteine through the conserved F or W. The D gene is left open where the match is weak. The size field is filled for only some rows; it gives once, few, many or a size class.

CASTLGGAFYEQYF TGTGCCAGCACCTTGGGGGGGGCTTTCTACGAGCAGTACTTC . TRBJ2-7 . TRBV6-1
CASSWGQGNSPLHF TGTGCCAGCAGTTGGGGACAGGGGAATTCACCCCTCCACTTT TRBD1 TRBJ1-6 few TRBV6-5
CASSLSITEIYEQYF TGTGCCAGCAGTTTATCGATAACAGAAATTTACGAGCAGTACTTC . TRBJ2-7 . TRBV27
CASSLGSGHRGYWNNQPQHF TGTGCCAGCAGCTTAGGTTCCGGACACAGGGGCTATTGGAACAATCAGCCCCAGCATTTT TRBD1 TRBJ1-5 . TRBV7-6
CAWRRWGLNYGYTF TGTGCCTGGAGGAGGTGGGGACTCAACTATGGCTACACCTTC . TRBJ1-2 . TRBV30
CASSLAGAANQPQHF TGTGCCAGCAGTTTGGCAGGGGCGGCCAATCAGCCCCAGCATTTT . TRBJ1-5 . TRBV27
CASSLGTPYGYTF TGTGCCAGCAGCTTAGGGACTCCCTATGGCTACACCTTC . TRBJ1-2 . TRBV7-2
CASSPPGSGYTF TGTGCCAGCTCACCCCCGGGGTCAGGCTACACCTTC . TRBJ1-2 . TRBV18
CASSPGQGGPEAFF TGTGCCAGCAGCCCTGGACAGGGGGGCCCTGAAGCTTTCTTT TRBD1 TRBJ1-1 . TRBV7-6
CAWSPGGAAFYEQYF TGTGCCTGGAGTCCCGGGGGGGCTGCTTTCTACGAGCAGTACTTC TRBD2 TRBJ2-7 . TRBV30
CASRFAGLDNQPQHF TGTGCCAGCCGCTTTGCGGGACTGGACAATCAGCCCCAGCATTTT . TRBJ1-5 . TRBV27